Presented here are 24 T cell receptor beta chains from one specimen sequenced in a study of read filtering for tumor transcriptome and immune sequencing. This library used around 400 ng RNA and molecular barcoded adaptors spanning alpha/delta and beta/gamma chains. MiXCR was run by TCRdb on the reads, yielding one entry per CDR3 protein. The data contain 100,000 to 150,000 distinct CDR3 sequences, over 10% of them singletons. Specimen: a population of CD138-negative cells sorted from bone marrow. These receptors all stem from a donor at least 40 years old with multiple myeloma.

This clonotype was counted at least ten times. The chain joins TRBV6-6 to TRBJ2-5; 7 nucleotides align to TRBD2. The ends lost 4 bases at V and 0 bases at J; junction bases unmatched: 5. The germline gives CDR1 MNHNY, CDR2 SVGAGI (reference sequence). The CDR3 spans 15 residues. Here the CDR3 DNA reads TGTGCCAGCAGTTTTAGCGGGTTCTACCAAGAGACCCAGTACTTC. Its translation: CASSFSGFYQETQYF.

This clonotype was detected ten times or more. Here the CDR3 DNA reads TGTGCCAGTAGTATAGCCCCCAATGAGCAGTTCTTC. Amino acids: CASSIAPNEQFF. This chain connects TRBV19 to TRBJ2-1; D ambiguous. CDR3 length: 12 amino acids. V gave up 1 base and J gave up 6 bases, with 4 bases separating them. Germline V gene sequence: CDR1 LNHDA, CDR2 SQIVND (reference sequence).

This clonotype was seen ten or more times. The rearrangement links TRBV7-9 to TRBJ2-3, with 9 bases identical to TRBD1. Germline V lookup: CDR1 SEHNR, CDR2 FQNEAQ (reference sequence). The CDR3 covers 14 residues. J lost 6 bases, V lost 6 bases, and 7 bases had no gene match. The CDR3 sequence: CASRPTGGVDTQYF. As DNA, the CDR3 is TGTGCCAGCAGGCCGACAGGGGGGGTGGATACGCAGTATTTT.

A note on this clonotype: A junction end diverges from the germline sequence, so it may reflect a read error. The chain is built from TRBV10-3 and TRBJ2-5, with D possibly matching TRBD2 (6 bases). The CDR3 spans 14 residues. Germline V CDR1 and CDR2: ENHRY, SYGVKD. The CDR3 region has the DNA TGTGCCATCCGTGATCATTTGGGGGGAGAGACCCAGTACTTC. As protein: CAIRDHLGGETQYF.

This sequence joins TRBV10-3 and TRBJ2-2, with 9 bases lining up with TRBD2. Germline CDR1 is ENHRY and CDR2 is SYGVKD. The V gene end was trimmed by 10 bases and the J gene end by 6 bases; junction bases not matched to a gene: 9. The CDR3 consists of 14 residues. CDR3 residues: CATSAGGPAGELFF. In nucleotides, the CDR3 is TGTGCCACTAGTGCGGGAGGGCCTGCCGGGGAGCTGTTTTTT.

About this clonotype itself: A much larger clone lies a single base off, so this may be a read error. The chain employs TRBV20-1 and TRBJ2-5; D may be TRBD2 (6 bases). The CDR3 extends over 16 amino acids. Trimming left V 7 bases short and J 2 bases short, with 23 bases between. Per germline, CDR1 DFQATT and CDR2 SNEGSKA (reference sequence). The CDR3 DNA sequence: TGCAGTGATGGGGACTCCCGTGGGGTTTCTCAAGAGACCCAGTACTTC. Its protein is CSDGDSRGVSQETQYF.

This clonotype was detected many times. The rearrangement uses TRBV7-3 and TRBJ2-6; D is possibly TRBD1 or TRBD2 (5 bases each). The CDR3 extends over 18 amino acids. Trimming shortened V by 4 bases and J by 1 base, and 17 bases separated the two germline ends. The V gene's germline CDR1 is SGHTA and CDR2 FQGTGA. The CDR3 here is CASSSTSGRISGANVLTF. The CDR3 bases are TGTGCCAGCAGCTCAACTTCGGGACGAATTTCTGGGGCCAACGTCCTGACTTTC.

This clonotype was observed many times. For the CDR3, the DNA is TGTGCCAGCAGTTTGGGACAGATCCACGGTCAGCCCCAGCATTTT. Translating it yields CASSLGQIHGQPQHF. This chain uses TRBV6-6 with TRBJ1-5; 7 bases agree with TRBD1. After removal of 4 bases from V and 6 bases from J, the junction contained 9 bases not matched to a gene. The length of the CDR3 is 15 residues. CDR1 is MNHNY and CDR2 is SVGAGI in the germline V gene (reference sequence).

This clonotype was observed at least ten times. The chain employs TRBV7-9 and TRBJ2-2; D may be TRBD1 (5 bases). Germline CDR1 and CDR2: SEHNR and FQNEAQ (reference sequence). V was pared by 1 base and J by 3 bases, with 6 bases between. The length of the CDR3 is 14 residues. CDR3 region: CASSLGTYTGELFF. The CDR3 bases are TGTGCCAGCAGCTTAGGGACATACACCGGGGAGCTGTTTTTT.

This clonotype has just a few counts. The chain is built from TRBV28 and TRBJ1-5, with unresolved D. The CDR3 spans 12 residues. Per the germline V gene, CDR1 is MDHEN and CDR2 is SYDVKM. The ends were cut back, 6 bases at V and 1 base at J, with 4 bases in the middle. The CDR3 reads CASRRSNQPQHF. As DNA, the CDR3 is TGTGCCAGCAGACGGAGCAATCAGCCCCAGCATTTT.

This clonotype was counted at least ten times. V is TRBV20-1 and J is TRBJ2-4; TRBD2 matches 11 bases. Germline CDR1 is DFQATT and CDR2 is SNEGSKA (reference sequence). V shed 0 bases, J shed 3 bases, and the junction held 7 bases outside the gene matches. The CDR3 has 17 amino acids. The CDR3 nucleotides read TGCAGTGCTAGAGAGTACCGACTAGCGGGGAGCAAAAACATTCAGTACTTC. Its translation is CSAREYRLAGSKNIQYF.

This clonotype came up many times. The chain carries TRBV6-6 and TRBJ2-5, with 10 bases fitting TRBD2. The CDR3 length is 15 residues. Germline V gives CDR1 MNHNY, CDR2 SVGAGI (reference sequence). V dropped 5 bases and J dropped 4; count of bases not matched to a gene: 7. CDR3 loop: CASSPKREGVETQYF. The CDR3 nucleotides read TGTGCCAGCAGTCCAAAGCGGGAGGGGGTAGAGACCCAGTACTTC.

The rearrangement uses TRBV5-1 and TRBJ2-5, with D tentatively TRBD2 (5 bases). Trimming removed 0 bases from V and 2 bases from J, with 8 bases in between. From germline, CDR1 is SGHRS and CDR2 YFSETQ. The CDR3 has 14 amino acids. CDR3 coding DNA: TGCGCCAGCAGCTTGGCCCGGGAACAAGAGACCCAGTACTTC. Translated: CASSLAREQETQYF.

The chain carries TRBV7-8 and TRBJ2-7, with TRBD2 identical over 10 bases. The CDR3 consists of 15 residues. J lost 4 bases, V lost 4 bases, and 7 bases had no gene match. From germline, CDR1 is SGHVS and CDR2 FQNEAQ. The CDR3 sequence: CASSYFSGRKYEQYF. In nucleotides, the CDR3 is TGTGCCAGCAGCTATTTTAGCGGGAGGAAGTACGAGCAGTACTTC.

The chain has TRBV28 and TRBJ2-1, with TRBD2 matching 12 bases. CDR3 size: 16 residues. Germline CDR1 is MDHEN and CDR2 is SYDVKM. The junction had 6 bases not matched to a gene; V was cut back by 6 bases and J by 3 bases. Here the CDR3 DNA reads TGTGCCAGCAGCCCGACTAGCGGGAGAGTCTACAATGAGCAGTTCTTC. This gives the protein CASSPTSGRVYNEQFF. The full variable domain, completed using reference TRBV28 and TRBJ2-1, is DVKVTQSSRYLVKRTGEKVFLECVQDMDHENMFWYRQDPGLGLRLIYFSYDVKMKEKGDIPEGYSVSREKKERFSLILESASTNQTSMYLCASSPTSGRVYNEQFFGPGTRLTVL.

A word on this clonotype: A much more abundant neighbour one base away suggests this may be a read error. V is TRBV10-3 and J is TRBJ1-1, with D perhaps matching TRBD1 (5 bases). Germline V CDR1 and CDR2: ENHRY, SYGVKD. The CDR3 runs to 13 residues. CDR3 sequence reads: CAISPDMDTKAFF. The CDR3 bases are TGTGCCATCAGTCCCGACATGGACACTAAAGCTTTCTTT.

This clonotype was counted between two and nine times. The rearrangement uses TRBV7-8 and TRBJ2-1; D gene uncertain. Gene TRBJ2-7 matches the end of the DNA better, so the J call may be wrong. The germline V gene encodes CDR1 SGHVS and CDR2 FQNEAQ. This CDR3 comprises 11 residues. CDR3: CASSLVDEQYF. CDR3 in DNA: TGTGCCAGCAGCTTGGTGGATGAGCAGTACTTC.

This clonotype was seen many times. The chain links TRBV11-2 to TRBJ1-5; 9 bases fit TRBD1. The V and J ends lost 5 bases and 5 bases, in that order; junction bases with no gene match: 4. CDR1 and CDR2 (germline): SGHAT, FQNNGV. The CDR3 extends over 14 amino acids. The CDR3 DNA reads TGTGCCAGCAGCCGGACAGGGGCCGATCAGCCCCAGCATTTT. Protein product: CASSRTGADQPQHF.

Turning to this clonotype: The junction differs from germline at one of its ends, possibly a read error. CDR3 nucleotide sequence: TGCGCCAGCGGCGGGTTTCTCTATGGGCAGTTCTTC. It translates to CASGGFLYGQFF. The chain has TRBV6-5 and TRBJ2-1, with D possibly TRBD2 on 5 matching bases. The length of the CDR3 is 12 residues. CDR1 and CDR2 (germline): MNHEY, SVGAGI.

Ten or more counts support this clonotype. The chain has TRBV5-1 and TRBJ2-2, with D tentatively TRBD1 (6 bases). Germline V gene data show CDR1 as SGHRS and CDR2 as YFSETQ. The V gene lost 4 bases and the J gene lost 3 bases, with 16 bases spanning the gap. The CDR3 extends over 16 amino acids. CDR3 sequence reads: CASSLGQGGDTGELFF. CDR3 nucleotide sequence: TGCGCCAGCAGCCTCGGACAAGGGGGAGACACCGGGGAGCTGTTTTTT. Combining the CDR3 with reference TRBV5-1 and TRBJ2-2 gives the whole variable domain KAGVTQTPRYLIKTRGQQVTLSCSPISGHRSVSWYQQTPGQGLQFLFEYFSETQRNKGNFPGRFSGRQFSNSRSEMNVSTLELGDSALYLCASSLGQGGDTGELFFGEGSRLTVL.

V usage is TRBV11-2 and J usage is TRBJ2-7; no clear D gene. The end of the DNA fits TRBJ2-1 better, so the J call may be wrong. CDR1 SGHAT and CDR2 FQNNGV come from the germline V gene. The CDR3 runs to 12 residues. The CDR3 bases are TGTGCCAGCAGCCCGTCTCCCTACGAGCAGTTCTTC. This gives the protein CASSPSPYEQFF.

This clonotype was picked up a small number of times. It may be a read error: a sequence one base away is much more abundant. The chain carries TRBV11-2 and TRBJ2-5; D possibly uses TRBD1 or TRBD2 (5 bases each). The CDR3 consists of 16 residues. Germline loops: CDR1 SGHAT, CDR2 FQNNGV. Trimming took 0 bases from V and 5 from J, leaving 16 bases between them. CDR3: CASSLEADTGWETQYF. In nucleotides, the CDR3 is TGTGCCAGCAGCTTAGAAGCGGACACGGGCTGGGAGACCCAGTACTTC.

The table lists this clonotype with many counts. The chain recombines TRBV5-1 with TRBJ2-3; no firm D call. Trimming stripped 3 bases from V and 2 bases from J, with 4 bases between. Germline lookup yields CDR1 SGHRS and CDR2 YFSETQ. This CDR3 has 12 amino acids. CDR3 protein: CASSWDTDTQYF. Here the CDR3 DNA reads TGCGCCAGCAGCTGGGACACAGATACGCAGTATTTT.

This clonotype was observed many times. This rearrangement joins TRBV6-5 to TRBJ2-7; 7 nucleotides line up with TRBD1. Germline assignment: CDR1 MNHEY and CDR2 SVGAGI. The CDR3 is 14 amino acids. The trim removed 6 bases at V and 6 bases at J, leaving 11 bases unmatched. CDR3: CASRKAGTAGEQYF. In DNA form, the CDR3 reads TGTGCCAGCAGGAAGGCCGGGACAGCCGGCGAGCAGTACTTC.